The rows below give T cell receptor beta chains drawn from one sample of a study of beta chain features in type 1 diabetes. The table came from immunoSEQ multiplex PCR; TCRdb's copy has only in-frame clones and leaves some out. The sample lists about 700,000 clones, 13% occurring once. The sequenced sample consisted of naive CD4+ T cells from blood. These receptors were obtained from a man aged 18 to 35 with type 1 diabetes. Both conserved end residues are part of each CDR3. D genes are given only for firm matches. Size is omitted from some rows. Given values are once, few, many or a class for expanded clones.

cdr3_aa: CAWSVGTGSFQPQHF
cdr3_nt: TGTGCCTGGAGTGTTGGGACAGGGTCGTTCCAGCCCCAGCATTTT
d_call: TRBD1
v_call: TRBV30
j_call: TRBJ1-5
clone_size: .

cdr3_aa: CSVEGGREETQYF
cdr3_nt: TGCAGCGTTGAAGGGGGGCGGGAAGAGACCCAGTACTTC
d_call: .
v_call: TRBV29-1
j_call: TRBJ2-5
clone_size: few

cdr3_aa: CASSPTRTQYF
cdr3_nt: TGTGCCAGCAGCCCCACTAGGACCCAGTACTTC
d_call: .
v_call: TRBV7-6
j_call: TRBJ2-5
clone_size: few

cdr3_aa: CASSLGPGTSVHDEQFF
cdr3_nt: TGTGCCAGCAGCTTGGGGCCCGGGACTAGCGTACATGATGAGCAGTTCTTC
d_call: TRBD2
v_call: TRBV7-9
j_call: TRBJ2-1
clone_size: .

cdr3_aa: CASSQTGGQETQYF
cdr3_nt: TGCGCCAGCAGCCAGACAGGGGGCCAAGAGACCCAGTACTTC
d_call: TRBD1
v_call: TRBV4-1
j_call: TRBJ2-5
clone_size: few

cdr3_aa: CASSKLAGLADTQYF
cdr3_nt: TGTGCCAGCAGCAAACTAGCGGGCCTTGCAGATACGCAGTATTTT
d_call: TRBD2
v_call: TRBV2
j_call: TRBJ2-3
clone_size: few

cdr3_aa: CASRGMTTYGYTF
cdr3_nt: TGTGCCAGCAGGGGGATGACAACCTATGGCTACACCTTC
d_call: .
v_call: TRBV6-1
j_call: TRBJ1-2
clone_size: .

cdr3_aa: CATSGTVNQPQHF
cdr3_nt: TGTGCCACCTCCGGGACAGTCAATCAGCCCCAGCATTTT
d_call: TRBD1
v_call: TRBV28
j_call: TRBJ1-5
clone_size: few

cdr3_aa: CATSRDIGVETRYF
cdr3_nt: TGTGCCACCAGCAGAGATATTGGGGTGGAGACCCGGTACTTC
d_call: .
v_call: TRBV15
j_call: TRBJ2-5
clone_size: few

cdr3_aa: CASSLTESSYNEQFF
cdr3_nt: TGTGCCAGCAGCTTAACAGAAAGCTCCTACAATGAGCAGTTCTTC
d_call: .
v_call: TRBV11-3
j_call: TRBJ2-1
clone_size: .

cdr3_aa: CATSNPRETQYF
cdr3_nt: TGTGCCACCAGCAATCCTCGGGAGACCCAGTACTTC
d_call: .
v_call: TRBV15
j_call: TRBJ2-5
clone_size: few

cdr3_aa: CASSFRQGVYEQYF
cdr3_nt: TGTGCCAGCAGCTTTCGACAGGGGGTCTACGAGCAGTACTTC
d_call: TRBD1
v_call: TRBV13
j_call: TRBJ2-7
clone_size: few

cdr3_aa: CASSLASGVGTDTQYF
cdr3_nt: TGTGCCAGCAGCTTGGCCTCTGGCGTGGGCACAGATACGCAGTATTTT
d_call: .
v_call: TRBV5-4
j_call: TRBJ2-3
clone_size: .

cdr3_aa: CASSLVGDRSYEQYF
cdr3_nt: TGTGCCAGCAGCTTAGTTGGGGATCGCTCCTACGAGCAGTACTTC
d_call: .
v_call: TRBV11-1
j_call: TRBJ2-7
clone_size: .

cdr3_aa: CASTSTAGSTGYTF
cdr3_nt: TGTGCCAGCACCTCAACAGCGGGCTCAACGGGCTACACCTTC
d_call: .
v_call: TRBV7-9
j_call: TRBJ1-2
clone_size: .

cdr3_aa: CASSEKRVAKNIQYF
cdr3_nt: TGTGCCAGCAGTGAGAAAAGAGTAGCCAAAAACATTCAGTACTTC
d_call: .
v_call: TRBV6-1
j_call: TRBJ2-4
clone_size: few

cdr3_aa: CASSQDRVGTLGWNEQFF
cdr3_nt: TGCGCCAGCAGCCAAGATCGGGTTGGGACGCTTGGGTGGAATGAGCAGTTCTTC
d_call: .
v_call: TRBV4-1
j_call: TRBJ2-1
clone_size: .

cdr3_aa: CAWSDRVNSPLHF
cdr3_nt: TGTGCCTGGAGTGACAGGGTAAATTCACCCCTCCACTTT
d_call: .
v_call: TRBV30
j_call: TRBJ1-6
clone_size: .

cdr3_aa: CASSLYHLNQPQHF
cdr3_nt: TGTGCCAGCAGTTTATATCATCTAAATCAGCCCCAGCATTTT
d_call: .
v_call: TRBV27
j_call: TRBJ1-5
clone_size: .

cdr3_aa: CASSPGQGTEAFF
cdr3_nt: TGTGCCAGCTCCCCGGGACAAGGGACTGAAGCTTTCTTT
d_call: .
v_call: TRBV18
j_call: TRBJ1-1
clone_size: .

cdr3_aa: CASSLVAMGYNEQFF
cdr3_nt: TGTGCCAGCAGCTTAGTGGCTATGGGGTACAATGAGCAGTTCTTC
d_call: .
v_call: TRBV7-2
j_call: TRBJ2-1
clone_size: few

cdr3_aa: CASSPQGPLGELFF
cdr3_nt: TGTGCCAGCAGCCCCCAGGGGCCCCTGGGGGAGCTGTTTTTT
d_call: .
v_call: TRBV9
j_call: TRBJ2-2
clone_size: .

cdr3_aa: CASSKIPGLISQNIQYF
cdr3_nt: TGTGCCAGCAGCAAAATCCCGGGACTGATTAGCCAAAACATTCAGTACTTC
d_call: .
v_call: TRBV9
j_call: TRBJ2-4
clone_size: .

cdr3_aa: CSVGTGLGEKLFF
cdr3_nt: TGCAGCGTGGGGACAGGGCTAGGGGAAAAACTGTTTTTT
d_call: TRBD1
v_call: TRBV29-1
j_call: TRBJ1-4
clone_size: few

cdr3_aa: CASSPQAIDTGELFF
cdr3_nt: TGTGCCAGCAGCCCCCAGGCGATAGACACCGGGGAGCTGTTTTTT
d_call: .
v_call: TRBV5-4
j_call: TRBJ2-2
clone_size: few

cdr3_aa: CASSLGTTDSWDTQYF
cdr3_nt: TGCGCCAGCAGCCTTGGGACTACCGATTCGTGGGATACGCAGTATTTT
d_call: TRBD2
v_call: TRBV4-1
j_call: TRBJ2-3
clone_size: .

cdr3_aa: CASSEGLRDRVGTDTQYF
cdr3_nt: TGTGCCAGCAGTGAAGGGCTCCGGGACAGGGTTGGAACAGATACGCAGTATTTT
d_call: TRBD1
v_call: TRBV6-1
j_call: TRBJ2-3
clone_size: few

cdr3_aa: CASREVGNTIYF
cdr3_nt: TGTGCCAGCAGGGAAGTCGGAAACACCATATATTTT
d_call: .
v_call: TRBV28
j_call: TRBJ1-3
clone_size: .

cdr3_aa: CASSLDGQRNTIYF
cdr3_nt: TGTGCCAGCAGCTTAGACGGACAGAGAAACACCATATATTTT
d_call: .
v_call: TRBV7-2
j_call: TRBJ1-3
clone_size: .

cdr3_aa: CASSLGTGPYNEQFF
cdr3_nt: TGTGCCAGCAGCCTGGGGACAGGGCCCTACAATGAGCAGTTCTTC
d_call: TRBD1
v_call: TRBV11-2
j_call: TRBJ2-1
clone_size: few

cdr3_aa: CASAAGGATDTQYF
cdr3_nt: TGCGCCAGCGCGGCGGGGGGCGCAACAGATACGCAGTATTTT
d_call: TRBD2
v_call: TRBV5-1
j_call: TRBJ2-3
clone_size: .

cdr3_aa: CASSLAGGSGNTIYF
cdr3_nt: TGCGCCAGCAGCTTGGCAGGCGGCTCTGGAAACACCATATATTTT
d_call: .
v_call: TRBV5-1
j_call: TRBJ1-3
clone_size: few

cdr3_aa: CASTRTLQNYGYTF
cdr3_nt: TGTGCCAGCACCCGAACCCTGCAGAACTATGGCTACACCTTC
d_call: .
v_call: TRBV2
j_call: TRBJ1-2
clone_size: .

cdr3_aa: CASSPRGTGENGYTF
cdr3_nt: TGTGCCAGCAGCCCCCGAGGGACAGGGGAAAATGGCTACACCTTC
d_call: TRBD1
v_call: TRBV9
j_call: TRBJ1-2
clone_size: few

cdr3_aa: CASSQSRGPADTQYF
cdr3_nt: TGTGCCAGCAGTCAGTCTAGGGGGCCGGCAGATACGCAGTATTTT
d_call: TRBD1
v_call: TRBV6-5
j_call: TRBJ2-3
clone_size: few

cdr3_aa: CASAPNRDPSYNSPLHF
cdr3_nt: TGTGCCAGCGCTCCTAACAGGGACCCCTCCTATAATTCACCCCTCCACTTT
d_call: .
v_call: TRBV7-2
j_call: TRBJ1-6
clone_size: few

cdr3_aa: CSVSAQTNTEAFF
cdr3_nt: TGCAGCGTTTCGGCACAAACGAACACTGAAGCTTTCTTT
d_call: .
v_call: TRBV29-1
j_call: TRBJ1-1
clone_size: few

cdr3_aa: CASSPPATGRAFF
cdr3_nt: TGTGCCAGCAGCCCGCCGGCCACTGGTAGAGCTTTCTTT
d_call: .
v_call: TRBV5-6
j_call: TRBJ1-1
clone_size: .

cdr3_aa: CASSEGQGHPQHF
cdr3_nt: TGTGCCAGCAGTGAAGGACAGGGTCATCCCCAGCATTTT
d_call: TRBD1
v_call: TRBV2
j_call: TRBJ1-5
clone_size: .

cdr3_aa: CASSLMSPRSYEQYF
cdr3_nt: TGTGCCAGCAGCTTAATGTCACCTCGTTCCTACGAGCAGTACTTC
d_call: .
v_call: TRBV7-9
j_call: TRBJ2-7
clone_size: few

cdr3_aa: CASSDYRFYEQYF
cdr3_nt: TGTGCCAGCAGTGATTACAGGTTCTACGAGCAGTACTTC
d_call: .
v_call: TRBV2
j_call: TRBJ2-7
clone_size: .

cdr3_aa: CASSDPRGADTEAFF
cdr3_nt: TGTGCCAGCAGTGACCCCAGGGGGGCGGACACTGAAGCTTTCTTT
d_call: TRBD1
v_call: TRBV25-1
j_call: TRBJ1-1
clone_size: few

cdr3_aa: CASGQTSGAYNEQFF
cdr3_nt: TGTGCTAGTGGCCAAACTAGCGGGGCTTACAATGAGCAGTTCTTC
d_call: TRBD2
v_call: TRBV12-5
j_call: TRBJ2-1
clone_size: few

cdr3_aa: CATSRDTAASGNTIYF
cdr3_nt: TGTGCCACCAGCAGAGATACGGCAGCCTCTGGAAACACCATATATTTT
d_call: .
v_call: TRBV15
j_call: TRBJ1-3
clone_size: .

cdr3_aa: CASSLRTKNTEAFF
cdr3_nt: TGTGCCAGCAGCCTCAGGACAAAGAACACTGAAGCTTTCTTT
d_call: .
v_call: TRBV14
j_call: TRBJ1-1
clone_size: .

cdr3_aa: CASSLGHGDLNQPQHF
cdr3_nt: TGTGCCAGCAGCCTTGGGCACGGAGATCTCAATCAGCCCCAGCATTTT
d_call: .
v_call: TRBV5-4
j_call: TRBJ1-5
clone_size: .

cdr3_aa: CASSLLGQGSDYEQYF
cdr3_nt: TGTGCCAGCAGTTTATTGGGACAGGGGAGCGACTACGAGCAGTACTTC
d_call: TRBD1
v_call: TRBV28
j_call: TRBJ2-7
clone_size: .

cdr3_aa: CASSLFRTMNTEAFF
cdr3_nt: TGTGCCAGCAGTTTATTCAGGACCATGAACACTGAAGCTTTCTTT
d_call: .
v_call: TRBV28
j_call: TRBJ1-1
clone_size: .

cdr3_aa: CASSPRTGEEGYTF
cdr3_nt: TGTGCCAGCTCACCGCGGACAGGGGAAGAAGGCTACACCTTC
d_call: TRBD1
v_call: TRBV18
j_call: TRBJ1-2
clone_size: .

cdr3_aa: CASSEAGSSGGYTF
cdr3_nt: TGTGCCAGCAGTGAGGCGGGTTCATCCGGTGGCTACACCTTC
d_call: .
v_call: TRBV25-1
j_call: TRBJ1-2
clone_size: .

cdr3_aa: CASSPGGEGNTIYF
cdr3_nt: TGTGCCAGCTCACCGGGCGGAGAAGGAAACACCATATATTTT
d_call: .
v_call: TRBV18
j_call: TRBJ1-3
clone_size: .